The entry below describes one TCR beta chain. Libraries were prepared by immunoSEQ multiplex PCR; TCRdb keeps only in-frame clonotypes and omits some of them. This table has about 21,000 clones, less than 80% appearing once. The sample is drawn from a study of cytotoxic CD8 clonotypes in ibrutinib-treated CLL. The CDR3 is 16 residues long. Per germline, CDR1 LGHNA and CDR2 YNFKEQ. The germline V and J ends were trimmed by 4 bases and 2 bases, with 18 bases remaining between them. The input for sequencing was PBMCs, taken before ibrutinib treatment. This sequence was found in a human donor with chronic lymphocytic leukemia. The chain employs TRBV4-2 and TRBJ2-7; D possibly corresponds to TRBD2 (5 bases). The CDR3 DNA follows: TGTGCCAGCAGCCGGTCCGTCTGGGGAGAGCCCTACGAGCAGTACTTC. This translates into CASSRSVWGEPYEQYF.